This TCR beta chain appears in the sequencing data of a study of T cells in Graves' hyperthyroidism and ophthalmopathy. This clonotype was observed many times. Amplified TCR beta CDR3 regions came from RNA transcripts. During a first-round RT-PCR of the TCR CDR3, the HTBI primer set was used. TCRdb itself ran the multiplex PCR reads through MiXCR, one entry per CDR3 protein. The data contain some 500,000 distinct CDR3 sequences, approximately 14% of them singletons. Sequenced: blood. The TCR sequence derives from a woman aged 18-29 years with Graves' hyperthyroidism.

Here the CDR3 DNA reads TGTGCCAGCAGCTTACTGGGACTCACATCCTACGAGCAGTACTTC. This sequence encodes CASSLLGLTSYEQYF. The chain links TRBV27 to TRBJ2-7, with D perhaps TRBD2 (6 bases). Between the trimmed V and J ends, which lost 6 bases and 1 base, there was a span of 16 bases. The CDR3 is 15 residues long. Per germline, CDR1 MNHEY and CDR2 SMNVEV (reference sequence).